Listed below are T cell receptor beta chains from one sample, sequenced in a study of cytomegalovirus exposure and HLA in healthy donors. Profiling relied on immunoSEQ multiplex PCR, and the TCRdb table lists in-frame clones only, not all of them. The profile shows about 220,000 clones, over 80% of them singletons. The sample comprised PBMCs. The origin of the receptors is a woman aged 18-30 years in good health and CMV-seronegative. CDR3s include the opening cysteine and the closing phenylalanine or tryptophan. A D gene is named only where the DNA matches it firmly. Some rows mark clone size as missing; the rest say once, few, many or name a class of expanded clone.

abundance | j_gene | v_gene | d_gene | CDR3nt | CDR3aa
- | TRBJ1-4 | TRBV2 | - | TGTGCCAGCAGTGAACTCTCTGGTCAGGTTAATGAAAAACTGTTTTTT | CASSELSGQVNEKLFF
- | TRBJ2-3 | TRBV28 | TRBD1 | TGTGCCAGCAGTTTACCTCGACAGGGTAAGGGCACAGATACGCAGTATTTT | CASSLPRQGKGTDTQYF
- | TRBJ2-7 | TRBV5-4 | TRBD1 | TGTGCCAGCAGCCCCCGGGACAGGGGAACCTACGAGCAGTACTTC | CASSPRDRGTYEQYF
- | TRBJ2-2 | TRBV10-1 | TRBD2 | TGCGCCAGCACCAAGATAGCGGGAGGAGAGACCGGGGAGCTGTTTTTT | CASTKIAGGETGELFF
- | TRBJ2-1 | TRBV25-1 | - | TGTGCCAGCAGTGAATATAGAGCCAATGAGCAGTTCTTC | CASSEYRANEQFF
- | TRBJ2-7 | TRBV6-5 | TRBD2 | TGTGCCAGCACATCTAGCGGGGCCTACGAGCAGTACTTC | CASTSSGAYEQYF
- | TRBJ2-3 | TRBV19 | TRBD2 | TGTGCCAGTAGTCGGACTAGCGATTTGGGTCTAGATACGCAGTATTTT | CASSRTSDLGLDTQYF
- | TRBJ2-1 | TRBV20-1 | - | TGCAGTGCCTCAGGGGCCATTGAGCAGTTCTTC | CSASGAIEQFF
- | TRBJ1-5 | TRBV19 | - | TGTGCCAGCTCCAAAATTACAGGCGATCATCAGCCCCAGCATTTT | CASSKITGDHQPQHF
- | TRBJ2-3 | TRBV29-1 | TRBD1 | TGCAGCGTTGAAGATCAAGACAGGGGTGATACGCAGTATTTT | CSVEDQDRGDTQYF
once | TRBJ1-2 | TRBV5-4 | - | TGTGCCAGCATCGAGCTATCAGGGGTTGGGGGCTACACCTTC | CASIELSGVGGYTF
- | TRBJ2-5 | TRBV5-6 | TRBD1 | TGTGCCAGCAGCTTGGGGACAGGCCTGAGGGAGACCCAGTACTTC | CASSLGTGLRETQYF
- | TRBJ2-3 | TRBV29-1 | TRBD2 | TGCAGCGTTGAACCCCGACTAGCGGACACAGATACGCAGTATTTT | CSVEPRLADTDTQYF
- | TRBJ2-1 | TRBV7-9 | TRBD2 | TGTGCCAGCAGCTTTAGCGGGATAGGCGATGAGCAGTTCTTC | CASSFSGIGDEQFF
- | TRBJ1-5 | TRBV2 | TRBD1 | TGTGCCAGCAGTGTGCTCGGGACAGTGACCGGCAATCAGCCCCAGCATTTT | CASSVLGTVTGNQPQHF
- | TRBJ1-1 | TRBV28 | - | TGTGCCAGCAGGGGGGCAGGGAACTGGCCTGAAGCTTTCTTT | CASRGAGNWPEAFF
- | TRBJ1-2 | TRBV7-2 | TRBD1 | TGTGCCAGCGATAAAGGGGGACAGACCTATGGCTACACCTTC | CASDKGGQTYGYTF
- | TRBJ1-6 | TRBV5-4 | TRBD1 | TGTGCCAGCAGCTTGGTCGGGACAGTTTTTTCACCCCTCCACTTT | CASSLVGTVFSPLHF
- | TRBJ2-7 | TRBV11-2 | TRBD2 | TGTGCCAGCAGCTTAGACGCCCTGGGGGGGACTAGCGGGCGGTCCTACGAGCAGTACTTC | CASSLDALGGTSGRSYEQYF
- | TRBJ2-6 | TRBV29-1 | - | TGCAGCGTTGAGAGGGCTACGAACTCTGGGGCCAACGTCCTGACTTTC | CSVERATNSGANVLTF
- | TRBJ1-5 | TRBV7-9 | TRBD1 | TGTGCCAGCAGCTTGGGACAGAGCAATCAGCCCCAGCATTTT | CASSLGQSNQPQHF
- | TRBJ1-2 | TRBV15 | TRBD1 | TGTGCCACCAGTAACAGGGGGGATGGCTACACCTTC | CATSNRGDGYTF
- | TRBJ2-5 | TRBV13 | - | TGTGCCAGCAGCGTCGTAGAGACCCAGTACTTC | CASSVVETQYF
- | TRBJ1-1 | TRBV7-2 | TRBD1 | TGTGCCAGCAGCGTACTCGGGACAGGGGACACTGAAGCTTTCTTT | CASSVLGTGDTEAFF
- | TRBJ1-1 | TRBV7-6 | TRBD1 | TGTGCCAGCAGCTCTACCGCAGGGGGCGCGGGAACTGAAGCTTTCTTT | CASSSTAGGAGTEAFF
- | TRBJ2-1 | TRBV6-1 | - | TGTGCCAGCACGGAGGACGGGACTTACAATGAGCAGTTCTTC | CASTEDGTYNEQFF
- | TRBJ1-3 | TRBV18 | TRBD1 | TGTGCCAGCTCACTACAGGGGACGCGGGGAAACACCATATATTTT | CASSLQGTRGNTIYF